This T cell receptor beta chain was recovered during a study of early T cells in non-severe SARS-CoV-2 infection. Researchers attached unique molecular identifiers to individual cDNA molecules. Via MiXCR, TCRdb re-called the 5' RACE reads, giving one row per CDR3 protein. The sample includes roughly 110,000 distinct CDR3 sequences, approximately 12% of them seen just once. This clonotype has a single count. Its target is not known. This may come from a read error, since a much larger clone is one base off. This CDR3 comprises 14 residues. V was cut by 6 bases and J by 7 bases, with 16 bases left in between. Germline CDR1 LNHDA, CDR2 SQIVND (reference sequence). Study findings and constraints: Matching with VDJdb favored anti-spike CD8 responses (missing private and CD4 specificities).

This rearrangement joins TRBV19 to TRBJ2-1; D tentatively reads TRBD1 or TRBD2 (5 bases each). The sequence derives from an adult who was a healthcare worker with PCR-confirmed SARS-CoV-2 infection or an uninfected control (not recorded which). The specimen was whole blood. Here the CDR3 DNA reads TGTGCCAGTAGCCTTTGGGGGAGAGTTAATGAGCAGTTCTTC. This codes for CASSLWGRVNEQFF.